This TCR beta chain was recovered during a study of Graves' ophthalmopathy and Graves' hyperthyroidism. Study findings and constraints: Most expanded clonotypes from thyroid (those above 0.001 frequency) were also found in blood.

Sampling around 9 ml of fresh peripheral blood provided the PBMCs. RNA transcripts were the template, and TCR beta CDR3 regions were amplified from them. First-round RT-PCR with HTBI primers preceded a second-round multiplex PCR. TCRdb processed the multiplex PCR reads anew with MiXCR; each CDR3 protein has one entry. The table shows about 700,000 distinct CDR3 sequences, with more than 40% occurring only once. The germline V and J ends were trimmed by 1 base and 3 bases, with 6 bases remaining between them. Germline assignment: CDR1 SEHNR and CDR2 FQNEAQ (reference sequence). The CDR3 spans 13 residues. This clonotype appeared many times. Its matching antigen is unknown.

The sample consisted of peripheral blood. This sequence was found in an adult man with Graves' ophthalmopathy. The rearrangement joins TRBV7-9 to TRBJ1-2; D gene uncertain. The CDR3: CASSLGDDYGYTF. DNA of the CDR3: TGTGCCAGCAGCTTAGGTGATGACTATGGCTACACCTTC.